Listed below are T cell receptor beta chains from one sample, sequenced in a study of beta chain features in type 1 diabetes. Measured with immunoSEQ multiplex PCR; TCRdb has only the in-frame clones, and not every one. The sample holds more than 250,000 clones, 14% to 15% seen once. The material sequenced was naive CD4+ T cells from blood. The origin of the receptors is a man aged 18 to 29 with type 1 diabetes. The CDR3 runs from the conserved cysteine through the conserved F or W. D genes are given only for firm matches. The listing skips clone size in some rows; elsewhere it reads once, few, many or a size class.

D: TRBD1
size: few
J: TRBJ2-2
V: TRBV5-4
DNA: TGTGCCAGCAGCCCTAAACCGGGACAGGGGGCACTTAAGGAGCTGTTTTTT
CDR3: CASSPKPGQGALKELFF

D: TRBD1
size: few
J: TRBJ2-6
V: TRBV6-5
DNA: TGTGCCAGCAGAAAGGACAGGGCTGGGGCCAACGTCCTGACTTTC
CDR3: CASRKDRAGANVLTF

D: TRBD1
size: .
J: TRBJ1-1
V: TRBV30
DNA: TGTGCCTGGAACTGGCTGGGCAGGGGGCCGGAAGCTTTCTTT
CDR3: CAWNWLGRGPEAFF

D: TRBD1
size: .
J: TRBJ2-1
V: TRBV18
DNA: TGTGCCAGCTCACCTCGGACAGGGATCTATGAGCAGTTCTTC
CDR3: CASSPRTGIYEQFF

D: TRBD1
size: .
J: TRBJ1-6
V: TRBV7-9
DNA: TGTGCCAGCAGCTTAGCTAGAGGACAGGGATCCTATAATTCACCCCTCCACTTT
CDR3: CASSLARGQGSYNSPLHF

D: TRBD2
size: .
J: TRBJ2-3
V: TRBV27
DNA: TGTGCCAGCAGTTCGACTAGCGGGGGGCGCACAGATACGCAGTATTTT
CDR3: CASSSTSGGRTDTQYF

D: .
size: few
J: TRBJ1-5
V: TRBV27
DNA: TGTGCCAGCAGTTGGCGGGATGGTCAGGCCCAGCATTTT
CDR3: CASSWRDGQAQHF

D: .
size: few
J: TRBJ2-5
V: TRBV4-3
DNA: TGCGCCAGCAGCCAAGAACTGGGGCGGGGCGGAGAGACCCAGTACTTC
CDR3: CASSQELGRGGETQYF

D: TRBD1
size: .
J: TRBJ1-2
V: TRBV7-2
DNA: TGTGCCAGCAGCTTAGCCGACAGGGTAGGCTACACCTTC
CDR3: CASSLADRVGYTF

D: .
size: .
J: TRBJ2-7
V: TRBV4-3
DNA: TGCGCCAGCAGCCCCCGATATGAAGCATCCTACGAGCAGTACTTC
CDR3: CASSPRYEASYEQYF

D: .
size: .
J: TRBJ1-2
V: TRBV7-9
DNA: TGTGCCAGCAGCTTAGTCGGGGAAGGGCTCGGCTACACCTTC
CDR3: CASSLVGEGLGYTF

D: .
size: .
J: TRBJ2-5
V: TRBV21-1
DNA: TGTGCCAGCAGGTTTTCAACCGGGACAGAGTACCAAGAGACCCAGTACTTC
CDR3: CASRFSTGTEYQETQYF

D: TRBD2
size: .
J: TRBJ2-7
V: TRBV28
DNA: TGTGCCAGCAGGCGAATTAGCGGGAGGTCCTACGAGCAGTACTTC
CDR3: CASRRISGRSYEQYF

D: .
size: .
J: TRBJ2-1
V: TRBV19
DNA: TGTGCCAGTAGTATACCCGGACTGCTTGGCAATGAGCAGTTCTTC
CDR3: CASSIPGLLGNEQFF

D: .
size: few
J: TRBJ1-1
V: TRBV18
DNA: TGTGCCAGCTCACCTAGTAATGTGAACACTGAAGCTTTCTTT
CDR3: CASSPSNVNTEAFF

D: .
size: .
J: TRBJ2-5
V: TRBV5-1
DNA: TGCGCCAGCAGCCCGTCTCAAGAGACCCAGTACTTC
CDR3: CASSPSQETQYF

D: TRBD1
size: .
J: TRBJ2-2
V: TRBV7-9
DNA: TGTGCCAGCAGCCAACTCCGGGACAGGGCAGCCGGGGAGCTGTTTTTT
CDR3: CASSQLRDRAAGELFF

D: TRBD2
size: .
J: TRBJ2-7
V: TRBV2
DNA: TGTGCCAGCAGTGGCGGACTAGCGGGGCCCGTCGAGCAGTACTTC
CDR3: CASSGGLAGPVEQYF

D: .
size: few
J: TRBJ1-4
V: TRBV11-2
DNA: TGTGCCAGCAGCCTAAACGAAAAACTGTTTTTT
CDR3: CASSLNEKLFF

D: .
size: .
J: TRBJ2-6
V: TRBV30
DNA: TGTGCCTGGGAAAGACTCCCTGGGGCCAACGTCCTGACTTTC
CDR3: CAWERLPGANVLTF

D: TRBD1
size: few
J: TRBJ2-7
V: TRBV28
DNA: TGTGCCAGCAGTGAAACGACAGGGGGTTTCAATGCCGAGCAGTACTTC
CDR3: CASSETTGGFNAEQYF

D: .
size: few
J: TRBJ1-1
V: TRBV2
DNA: TGTGCCAGCAGCAATAGACGGGACACTGAAGCTTTCTTT
CDR3: CASSNRRDTEAFF

D: .
size: .
J: TRBJ2-5
V: TRBV5-6
DNA: TGTGCCAGCAGCACCCGGACTGGTAACCAAGAGACCCAGTACTTC
CDR3: CASSTRTGNQETQYF

D: .
size: few
J: TRBJ1-2
V: TRBV5-4
DNA: TGTGCCAGCAGCTTGGAACAGTCCCCCTACACCTTC
CDR3: CASSLEQSPYTF

D: TRBD1
size: .
J: TRBJ2-7
V: TRBV7-2
DNA: TGTGCCAGCAGCTTTGGACAGGGGGGGGTCGAGCAGTACTTC
CDR3: CASSFGQGGVEQYF

D: .
size: .
J: TRBJ2-1
V: TRBV19
DNA: TGTGCCAGCCATACAGGGTACTCCTACAATGAGCAGTTCTTC
CDR3: CASHTGYSYNEQFF

D: TRBD1
size: .
J: TRBJ2-1
V: TRBV7-2
DNA: TGTGCCAGCAGCCATCCGGGACAGGGTAATGAGCAGTTCTTC
CDR3: CASSHPGQGNEQFF

D: .
size: .
J: TRBJ1-5
V: TRBV9
DNA: TGTGCCAGCAGCGTTAGGACAAAGGGATATAGCAATCAGCCCCAGCATTTT
CDR3: CASSVRTKGYSNQPQHF

D: TRBD1
size: .
J: TRBJ1-1
V: TRBV28
DNA: TGTGCCAGCAGTTTATCGACAGGGAATACTGAAGCTTTCTTT
CDR3: CASSLSTGNTEAFF

D: TRBD2
size: .
J: TRBJ2-7
V: TRBV28
DNA: TGTGCCATCTCGGGGGGAGTCTACGAGCAGTACTTC
CDR3: CAISGGVYEQYF

D: .
size: few
J: TRBJ1-1
V: TRBV29-1
DNA: TGCAGCGTCCTCAGGGTTTTGGGCACTGAAGCTTTCTTT
CDR3: CSVLRVLGTEAFF

D: .
size: few
J: TRBJ2-5
V: TRBV18
DNA: TGTGCCAGCTCACCACCGAGCGAAGAGACCCAGTACTTC
CDR3: CASSPPSEETQYF

D: TRBD1
size: .
J: TRBJ1-2
V: TRBV11-2
DNA: TGTGCCAGCAGCTTAGGACACCCGGGACAGAATGGCTACACCTTC
CDR3: CASSLGHPGQNGYTF

D: .
size: few
J: TRBJ2-3
V: TRBV5-6
DNA: TGTGCCAGCGGCGCGCCTGGACTGAATACGCAGTATTTT
CDR3: CASGAPGLNTQYF

D: .
size: .
J: TRBJ1-6
V: TRBV27
DNA: TGTGCCAGCACCCCAGGGCAGGTTGTTAATTCACCCCTCCACTTT
CDR3: CASTPGQVVNSPLHF

D: .
size: .
J: TRBJ2-1
V: TRBV30
DNA: TGTGCCTGGAGAAAATTGCCAGGGCGGGAAAGGATCTATGAGCAGTTCTTC
CDR3: CAWRKLPGRERIYEQFF

D: TRBD2
size: .
J: TRBJ2-7
V: TRBV28
DNA: TGTGCCAGCAGCCCCGGACGGGGGGCCTACGAGCAGTACTTC
CDR3: CASSPGRGAYEQYF

D: TRBD2
size: few
J: TRBJ2-1
V: TRBV10-3
DNA: TGTGCCATCAGTGCGGCAGCGGGAAGGGTGAATGAGCAGTTCTTC
CDR3: CAISAAAGRVNEQFF

D: .
size: .
J: TRBJ1-1
V: TRBV4-1
DNA: TGCGCCAGCAGCCAATTCCCGGCGGACACTGAAGCTTTCTTT
CDR3: CASSQFPADTEAFF

D: .
size: .
J: TRBJ1-1
V: TRBV5-1
DNA: TGCGCCAGCAGCCAAAGACAGGAAGGAATGAACACTGAAGCTTTCTTT
CDR3: CASSQRQEGMNTEAFF

D: .
size: few
J: TRBJ2-4
V: TRBV28
DNA: TGTGCCAGCAGCACCCCCACCAAACTAGCCAAAAACATTCAGTACTTC
CDR3: CASSTPTKLAKNIQYF

D: .
size: .
J: TRBJ2-7
V: TRBV19
DNA: TGTGCCAGTAGTAGGTCGCCATCCCCGAGAGGATACGAGCAGTACTTC
CDR3: CASSRSPSPRGYEQYF

D: TRBD2
size: .
J: TRBJ2-4
V: TRBV15
DNA: TGTGCCACCAGCAGATCCGGAGGACTAGCGGGAGGGCGGGCCAAAAACATTCAGTACTTC
CDR3: CATSRSGGLAGGRAKNIQYF

D: TRBD2
size: .
J: TRBJ2-5
V: TRBV5-6
DNA: TGTGCCAGCAGCCCGAGGACTAGCGGGGGGGACCGATACTTC
CDR3: CASSPRTSGGDRYF

D: .
size: .
J: TRBJ1-1
V: TRBV5-6
DNA: TGTGCCAGCAGCTTCCCGGGGAACACTGAAGCTTTCTTT
CDR3: CASSFPGNTEAFF

D: TRBD2
size: few
J: TRBJ2-1
V: TRBV5-1
DNA: TGCGCCAGCAGCTTCGTCCGGGCGGGAGGGTCGTACAATGAGCAGTTCTTC
CDR3: CASSFVRAGGSYNEQFF

D: TRBD2
size: few
J: TRBJ2-3
V: TRBV4-1
DNA: TGCGCCAGCAGCCAAGATCTAGCGGGGCGCACAGATACGCAGTATTTT
CDR3: CASSQDLAGRTDTQYF

D: TRBD2
size: .
J: TRBJ2-3
V: TRBV5-4
DNA: TGTGCCAGCAGCTACACTAGCGGGGGTGTCGCAGATACGCAGTATTTT
CDR3: CASSYTSGGVADTQYF

D: .
size: .
J: TRBJ2-7
V: TRBV5-1
DNA: TGCGCCAGCAGCCCGGGGGACAGCGGCGCGAGGGAGCAGTACTTC
CDR3: CASSPGDSGAREQYF

D: TRBD2
size: .
J: TRBJ2-7
V: TRBV13
DNA: TGTGCCAGCAGCTTACTGGGCGGGCGAGCGGGAGTTGTCAACTTC
CDR3: CASSLLGGRAGVVNF

D: .
size: .
J: TRBJ2-4
V: TRBV5-1
DNA: TGCGCCAGCAGAGCCGACCAGGGAGCCAAAAACATTCAGTACTTC
CDR3: CASRADQGAKNIQYF